This entry lists 28 T cell receptor beta chains sequenced from one sample in a study of T cells in Graves' hyperthyroidism and ophthalmopathy. Template material for amplifying TCR beta CDR3 regions consisted of RNA transcripts. A first-round RT-PCR of the TCR CDR3 used the HTBI primer set. MiXCR, run by TCRdb on the multiplex PCR reads, gives a single entry per CDR3 protein. The data contain more than 500,000 distinct CDR3 sequences, more than 15% of them seen just once; the ten biggest clones take up 25% to 30%. Sequencing was done on a sample of blood. The receptors stem from a woman younger than 45 with Graves' ophthalmopathy.

This sequence joins TRBV5-1 and TRBJ2-2; 9 bases match TRBD1. CDR1 is SGHRS, CDR2 YFSETQ, per germline. The CDR3 has 12 amino acids. Trimming at V came to 9 bases and at J to 7 bases, leaving 4 bases not matched to a gene. The CDR3 region is CATDRGGGELFF. CDR3 DNA sequence: TGCGCCACGGACAGGGGCGGCGGGGAGCTGTTTTTT. The complete variable domain, with remaining parts taken from reference TRBV5-1 and TRBJ2-2, reads KAGVTQTPRYLIKTRGQQVTLSCSPISGHRSVSWYQQTPGQGLQFLFEYFSETQRNKGNFPGRFSGRQFSNSRSEMNVSTLELGDSALYLCATDRGGGELFFGEGSRLTVL.

V is TRBV28 and J is TRBJ1-3, with D possibly being TRBD1 (6 bases). The V gene lost 7 bases and the J gene lost 2 bases, with 15 bases spanning the gap. This CDR3 region has 15 residues. Germline CDR1 is MDHEN and CDR2 is SYDVKM. For the CDR3, the DNA is TGTGCCAGCATGGGGGGGGGGGGCGCTGGAAACACCATATATTTT. Translated, it gives CASMGGGGAGNTIYF.

Ten or more counts support this clonotype. The chain is built from TRBV20-1 and TRBJ2-7, with TRBD2 matching over 14 bases. CDR1 and CDR2 from the germline V gene are DFQATT and SNEGSKA (reference sequence). V lost 3 bases, J lost 0 bases, and 13 bases stayed unmatched. The CDR3 totals 19 residues. The CDR3: CSARGGLAGESLSSYEQYF. Written as DNA, the CDR3 is TGCAGTGCTAGGGGGGGACTAGCGGGGGAGAGTCTTAGCTCCTACGAGCAGTACTTC.

This clonotype was counted many times. V usage is TRBV29-1 and J usage is TRBJ1-2; D remains unclear. Trimming shortened V by 7 bases and J by 6 bases, and 18 bases separated the two germline ends. Looked up from germline, CDR1 is SQVTM and CDR2 is ANQGSEA. This CDR3 is built from 13 residues. CDR3 residues: CSAPLSGLDGYTF. CDR3 nucleotides: TGCAGCGCTCCGTTGAGTGGGTTGGATGGCTACACCTTC. Full variable domain (missing parts from reference TRBV29-1 and TRBJ1-2): SAVISQKPSRDICQRGTSLTIQCQVDSQVTMMFWYRQQPGQSLTLIATANQGSEATYESGFVIDKFPISRPNLTFSTLTVSNMSPEDSSIYLCSAPLSGLDGYTFGSGTRLTVV.

The chain joins TRBV5-1 to TRBJ1-4; D is uncertain. V lost 5 bases, J lost 7 bases, and 9 bases lay in between. Germline V lookup: CDR1 SGHRS, CDR2 YFSETQ. This CDR3 is built from 12 residues. The CDR3 protein is CASRAPGEKLFF. CDR3 bases: TGCGCCAGCAGAGCACCAGGTGAAAAACTGTTTTTT.

In its sample, this clonotype was seen a few times. The V and J genes are TRBV2 and TRBJ1-6, with unresolved D. Deletions cut 2 bases from V and 9 bases from J, with 8 bases between. CDR3 length: 13 residues. Germline V gives CDR1 SNHLY, CDR2 FYNNEI. The chain's CDR3 is CASSELEGSPLHF. The CDR3 region has the DNA TGTGCCAGCAGTGAATTGGAGGGTTCACCCCTCCACTTT.

As for this clonotype: At one end, the junction sequence differs from germline, possibly due to a read error. The chain uses TRBV28 and TRBJ1-5; perhaps TRBD1 as D (5 bases). The CDR3 totals 13 residues. Germline V CDR1 and CDR2: MDHEN, SYDVKM. The CDR3 sequence is CANSLLQDQPQHF. In DNA, the CDR3 is TGTGCCAACAGTTTGCTACAGGATCAGCCCCAGCATTTT.

V usage is TRBV6-1 and J usage is TRBJ1-1, with D perhaps matching TRBD1 (5 bases). Trimming stripped 7 bases from V and 3 bases from J, with 15 bases between. The CDR3 consists of 14 residues. Germline lookup yields CDR1 MNHNS and CDR2 SASEGT. The CDR3 DNA is TGTGCCAGCACTACTAGGGGTTACGACACTGAAGCTTTCTTT. This codes for CASTTRGYDTEAFF.

This clonotype was seen ten or more times. The chain uses TRBV28 and TRBJ2-7, with a possible D match to TRBD1 (5 bases). The CDR3 length is 13 residues. Trimming removed 8 bases from V and 2 bases from J, with 13 bases in between. Germline loops: CDR1 MDHEN, CDR2 SYDVKM. CDR3 DNA sequence: TGTGCCAGCCGCACGCAGGGAACCTACGAGCAGTACTTC. It encodes CASRTQGTYEQYF.

Regarding this clonotype: The junction and the germline gene differ at one end; a read error may be behind it. The chain combines TRBV29-1 with TRBJ2-4, with D uncertain. CDR1 and CDR2 from the germline V gene are SQVTM and ANQGSEA. This CDR3 is built from 12 residues. Here the CDR3 DNA reads TGCAGCGCTGAAGATCCGGGAAACATTCAGTACTTC. Translating it yields CSAEDPGNIQYF.

V is TRBV6-5 and J is TRBJ2-7; D may match TRBD1 or TRBD2 (5 bases each). Looked up from germline, CDR1 is MNHEY and CDR2 is SVGAGI. V was pared by 2 bases and J by 5 bases, with 13 bases between. The CDR3 is made up of 14 amino acids. DNA of the CDR3: TGTGCCAGCAGTTACCGGGGCCGTTCGGACGAGCAGTACTTC. It translates to CASSYRGRSDEQYF.

In this sample, this clonotype turned up many times. This rearrangement joins TRBV7-3 to TRBJ1-5; a possible D gene is TRBD1 (5 bases). Looked up from germline, CDR1 is SGHTA and CDR2 is FQGTGA. V lost 5 bases to trimming and J lost 4 bases, with 9 bases between them. The CDR3 consists of 13 residues. The CDR3 sequence is CASSKDRNQPQHF. The CDR3 bases are TGTGCCAGCAGCAAAGACAGAAATCAGCCCCAGCATTTT. Combining the CDR3 with reference TRBV7-3 and TRBJ1-5 gives the whole variable domain GAGVSQTPSNKVTEKGKYVELRCDPISGHTALYWYRQSLGQGPEFLIYFQGTGAADDSGLPNDRFFAVRPEGSVSTLKIQRTERGDSAVYLCASSKDRNQPQHFGDGTRLSIL.

In this sample, this clonotype turned up once. V and J are TRBV19 and TRBJ2-7, with a weak D call TRBD2 (7 bases). This CDR3 region has 15 residues. V lost 1 base and J lost 2, with 12 bases in between. The germline gives CDR1 LNHDA, CDR2 SQIVND (reference sequence). CDR3 sequence: CASSIGGGQAYEQYF. DNA of the CDR3: TGTGCCAGTAGTATAGGGGGGGGACAAGCCTACGAGCAGTACTTC.

This clonotype was recorded many times. This chain connects TRBV28 to TRBJ2-7; no firm D call. Germline V gene lookup returns CDR1 MDHEN and CDR2 SYDVKM. The CDR3 length is 12 residues. V dropped 5 bases and J dropped 2 bases, with 7 bases sitting between them. In DNA form, the CDR3 reads TGTGCCAGCAGTCCGAGTCCCTACGAGCAGTACTTC. Translation: CASSPSPYEQYF.

The chain links TRBV19 to TRBJ2-3; no clear D gene. This CDR3 is built from 14 residues. The germline V gene has CDR1 LNHDA and CDR2 SQIVND (reference sequence). Trimming stripped 3 bases from V and 2 bases from J, with 9 bases between. The CDR3 region is CASSMMGYTDTQYF. CDR3 sequence (DNA): TGTGCCAGTAGTATGATGGGGTACACAGATACGCAGTATTTT.

CDR3 in DNA: TGTGCCAGCAGCTTAGCGACAGGGCGTAACGAGCAGTACTTC. It encodes CASSLATGRNEQYF. V is TRBV7-2 and J is TRBJ2-7, with 7 nucleotides matching TRBD1. V was pared by 0 bases and J by 5 bases, with 4 bases of the junction left unmatched. The CDR3 loop spans 14 amino acids. Germline CDR1 reads SGHTA; CDR2 reads FQGNSA.

Only a few counts were recorded for this clonotype. The J gene is TRBJ2-1, the V gene TRBV20-1, with D unresolved. V lost 5 bases, J lost 8 bases, and 10 bases lay in between. CDR1 and CDR2 (germline): DFQATT, SNEGSKA (reference sequence). CDR3 length: 11 residues. Here the CDR3 DNA reads TGCAGTGCTCCGACTCGTGATGAGCAGTTCTTC. It yields the protein CSAPTRDEQFF.

At least ten counts were recorded for this clonotype. This rearrangement joins TRBV27 to TRBJ2-2; no clear D gene. V was clipped by 3 bases and J by 6 bases, with 17 bases between them. The germline CDR1 and CDR2 sequences are MNHEY and SMNVEV (reference sequence). The CDR3 has 16 amino acids. CDR3 sequence reads: CASSFYRVWGSGELFF. CDR3 nucleotides: TGTGCCAGCAGTTTTTACCGGGTATGGGGATCCGGGGAGCTGTTTTTT.

J is TRBJ1-2 and V is TRBV6-1; TRBD1 aligns across 10 bases. Germline V gives CDR1 MNHNS, CDR2 SASEGT. The CDR3 consists of 17 residues. V lost 2 bases and J lost 2; bases outside the gene matches: 8. The CDR3: CASSEWGDRGKNYGYTF. As DNA, the CDR3 is TGTGCCAGCAGTGAATGGGGGGACAGGGGAAAAAACTATGGCTACACCTTC.

The chain recombines TRBV28 with TRBJ1-4; tentative D call: TRBD1 (6 bases). V dropped 5 bases and J dropped 4 bases, with 14 bases sitting between them. The length of the CDR3 is 15 residues. Germline lookup yields CDR1 MDHEN and CDR2 SYDVKM. CDR3 loop: CASSPRGIGNEKLFF. The CDR3 bases are TGTGCCAGCAGTCCGAGGGGGATTGGTAATGAAAAACTGTTTTTT.

This clonotype was detected many times. The V gene is TRBV7-9, the J gene TRBJ1-1; no clear D gene. Trimming removed 1 base from V and 8 bases from J, with 11 bases in between. CDR1 is SEHNR, CDR2 FQNEAQ, per germline (reference sequence). The CDR3 loop spans 13 amino acids. CDR3 in DNA: TGTGCCAGCAGCTTAGGAGGGCGGTCGGAAGCTTTCTTT. Its translation: CASSLGGRSEAFF.

The chain combines TRBV7-3 with TRBJ2-2; D is possibly TRBD1 (6 bases). Per the germline V gene, CDR1 is SGHTA and CDR2 is FQGTGA. This CDR3 region has 15 residues. V was cut by 1 base and J by 5 bases, with 11 bases left in between. DNA for the CDR3: TGTGCCAGCAGCTTAAGCAGGGGTGGGACCGGGGAGCTGTTTTTT. Translation: CASSLSRGGTGELFF.

The V call is TRBV24-1, the J call TRBJ2-2; 7 bases map to TRBD2. V shed 3 bases, J shed 6 bases, and the junction held 6 bases outside the gene matches. The germline V gene has CDR1 KGHDR and CDR2 SFDVKD. The CDR3 totals 15 residues. The CDR3 protein is CATSDPGTTPGELFF. In nucleotides, the CDR3 is TGTGCCACCAGTGATCCCGGGACTACGCCCGGGGAGCTGTTTTTT.

This clonotype was found many times. V is TRBV28 and J is TRBJ2-3; a possible D gene is TRBD2 (6 bases). Germline CDR1 is MDHEN and CDR2 is SYDVKM. Trimming removed 5 bases from V and 2 bases from J, with 17 bases in between. There are 16 residues in the CDR3. CDR3 sequence reads: CASSVSGSSNTDTQYF. Here the CDR3 DNA reads TGTGCCAGCAGTGTATCCGGGAGCTCAAACACAGATACGCAGTATTTT. The variable domain in full, completed from reference TRBV28 and TRBJ2-3, reads DVKVTQSSRYLVKRTGEKVFLECVQDMDHENMFWYRQDPGLGLRLIYFSYDVKMKEKGDIPEGYSVSREKKERFSLILESASTNQTSMYLCASSVSGSSNTDTQYFGPGTRLTVL.

This clonotype was picked up many times. This chain joins TRBV5-1 and TRBJ2-7, with 7 bases that match TRBD2. The CDR3 covers 14 residues. CDR1 and CDR2 from the germline V gene are SGHRS and YFSETQ. The J segment lost 4 bases and the V segment lost 3 bases, leaving 7 bases of the junction unmatched. The CDR3: CASSWEGSGYEQYF. The CDR3 bases are TGCGCCAGCAGCTGGGAGGGTAGCGGTTACGAGCAGTACTTC.

At least ten counts were recorded for this clonotype. The chain is built from TRBV7-2 and TRBJ2-7; 10 bases are shared with TRBD2. Germline CDR1 and CDR2: SGHTA and FQGNSA. Trimming at V came to 4 bases and at J to 3 bases, leaving 9 bases not matched to a gene. The CDR3 contains 16 residues. CDR3 loop: CASSSRTSGYLYEQYF. In DNA, the CDR3 is TGTGCCAGCAGCTCTCGGACTAGCGGATACCTCTACGAGCAGTACTTC.

The V call is TRBV9, the J call TRBJ2-7; D is possibly TRBD1 (6 bases). Per the germline V gene, CDR1 is SGDLS and CDR2 is YYNGEE. Trimming shortened V by 5 bases and J by 2 bases, and 14 bases separated the two germline ends. The CDR3 contains 14 residues. The CDR3 spells CASRPGHPTYEQYF. The CDR3 DNA sequence: TGTGCCAGCAGGCCGGGACACCCAACCTACGAGCAGTACTTC.

Only a few counts were recorded for this clonotype. The rearrangement joins TRBV7-3 to TRBJ2-2, with 8 bases matching TRBD2. The J segment lost 5 bases and the V segment lost 1 base, leaving 9 bases of the junction unmatched. Germline-derived CDR1 and CDR2 are SGHTA and FQGTGA. CDR3 length: 17 amino acids. DNA for the CDR3: TGTGCCAGCAGCTTAAACCCGAGCGGGAGTCGGACCGGGGAGCTGTTTTTT. This sequence encodes CASSLNPSGSRTGELFF.